These 14 T cell receptor beta chains came from one sample sequenced in a study of PD-1 blockade in classical Hodgkin lymphoma. Each patient's relapse followed autologous stem cell transplantation, and brentuximab vedotin exposure varied. Data came from immunoSEQ multiplex PCR; TCRdb stores just in-frame clones and leaves some out. The sample carries roughly 38,000 clones, about 88% recorded once. Here the sequenced sample was peripheral blood mononuclear cells (PBMCs), taken before the second cycle of nivolumab. All receptors derive from a human donor with classical Hodgkin lymphoma.

The gene calls are TRBV19 and TRBJ2-4; 7 bases agree with TRBD2. This CDR3 has 16 residues. V lost 1 base, J lost 5 bases, and 8 bases stayed unmatched. Per germline, CDR1 LNHDA and CDR2 SQIVND (reference sequence). The CDR3 DNA reads as TGTGCCAGTAGTATAGGTTGGCGGGAGAAGGAAAACATTCAGTACTTC. As protein: CASSIGWREKENIQYF.

The chain uses TRBV5-1 and TRBJ1-1; 7 bases fit TRBD1. CDR1 is SGHRS, CDR2 YFSETQ, per germline. With V trimmed by 4 bases and J by 4 bases, 7 bases remained unmatched. The CDR3 runs to 14 residues. CDR3 in amino acids: CASSLGQKGTEAFF. CDR3 nucleotide sequence: TGCGCCAGCAGCCTGGGACAGAAGGGCACTGAAGCTTTCTTT. The variable domain in full, with the rest retrieved from reference TRBV5-1 and TRBJ1-1, is KAGVTQTPRYLIKTRGQQVTLSCSPISGHRSVSWYQQTPGQGLQFLFEYFSETQRNKGNFPGRFSGRQFSNSRSEMNVSTLELGDSALYLCASSLGQKGTEAFFGQGTRLTVV.

This chain connects TRBV6-1 to TRBJ2-7, with 8 bases aligning to TRBD1. The CDR3 spans 15 residues. Germline V CDR1 and CDR2: MNHNS, SASEGT. The V and J ends lost 4 bases and 5 bases, in that order; junction bases with no gene match: 10. The CDR3 sequence: CASSARQGSINEQYF. Here the CDR3 DNA reads TGTGCCAGCAGTGCGAGACAGGGGTCAATCAACGAGCAGTACTTC.

This clone has just a few counts. The rearrangement joins TRBV6-1 to TRBJ2-7; the D gene is possibly TRBD2 (6 bases). The V gene lost 4 bases and the J gene lost 4 bases, with 17 bases spanning the gap. The CDR3 is 15 residues long. The V gene's germline CDR1 is MNHNS and CDR2 SASEGT. The DNA of the CDR3 is TGTGCCAGCAGTGTGTCGGGCGGGGAGGCGTACGAGCAGTACTTC. It yields the protein CASSVSGGEAYEQYF.

The V call is TRBV28, the J call TRBJ2-7; D unclear. Germline CDR1 reads MDHEN; CDR2 reads SYDVKM. The CDR3 length is 11 residues. Trimming stripped 6 bases from V and 7 bases from J, with 10 bases between. The CDR3 here is CASSPRWEQYF. The CDR3 bases are TGTGCCAGCAGCCCTCGTTGGGAGCAGTACTTC.

The rearrangement uses TRBV4-2 and TRBJ2-1; 9 bases match TRBD2. There are 17 residues in the CDR3. V trimming: 0 bases; J trimming: 7 bases; junction bases outside the gene matches: 10. Germline loops: CDR1 LGHNA, CDR2 YNFKEQ. CDR3 protein: CASSQDNSGSHGNEQFF. The CDR3 bases are TGTGCCAGCAGCCAAGATAATAGCGGGAGCCACGGGAATGAGCAGTTCTTC.

The V gene is TRBV28, the J gene TRBJ2-5; 14 bases match TRBD2. CDR3 length equals 18 residues. Losses at the gene ends were 0 bases for V and 1 base for J; bases not matched to a gene: 4. The germline CDR1 and CDR2 sequences are MDHEN and SYDVKM. The CDR3 region is CASSLWTSGRAFQETQYF. The CDR3 nucleotides are TGTGCCAGCAGTTTATGGACTAGCGGGAGGGCCTTCCAAGAGACCCAGTACTTC. The full variable domain, in which reference TRBV28 and TRBJ2-5 provide the parts outside the CDR3, is DVKVTQSSRYLVKRTGEKVFLECVQDMDHENMFWYRQDPGLGLRLIYFSYDVKMKEKGDIPEGYSVSREKKERFSLILESASTNQTSMYLCASSLWTSGRAFQETQYFGPGTRLLVL.

The chain combines TRBV2 with TRBJ1-5, with D perhaps matching TRBD1 (5 bases). CDR1 SNHLY and CDR2 FYNNEI come from the germline V gene. This CDR3 spans 15 amino acids. V was pared by 5 bases and J by 6 bases, with 17 bases between. CDR3 amino acids: CASSLGSGGLQPQHF. The CDR3 DNA reads TGTGCCAGCAGTTTGGGAAGTGGGGGACTTCAGCCCCAGCATTTT. The variable domain in full, with the rest retrieved from reference TRBV2 and TRBJ1-5, is EPEVTQTPSHQVTQMGQEVILRCVPISNHLYFYWYRQILGQKVEFLVSFYNNEISEKSEIFDDQFSVERPDGSNFTLKIRSTKLEDSAMYFCASSLGSGGLQPQHFGDGTRLSIL.

The chain recombines TRBV5-4 with TRBJ2-5; 8 bases fit TRBD1. The CDR3 runs to 14 residues. The germline gives CDR1 SGHNT, CDR2 YYREEE (reference sequence). The trim removed 5 bases at V and 2 bases at J, leaving 5 bases unmatched. The CDR3 DNA reads as TGTGCCAGCAGTCGAGACAGGGGACAAGAGACCCAGTACTTC. As protein: CASSRDRGQETQYF.

This chain connects TRBV9 to TRBJ2-3, with TRBD2 identical over 12 bases. Germline V CDR1 and CDR2: SGDLS, YYNGEE. V was pared by 2 bases and J by 6 bases, with 4 bases of the junction left unmatched. This CDR3 spans 15 amino acids. The DNA for the CDR3 is TGTGCCAGCAGCGTGGGACTAGCGGGCGGGGATACGCAGTATTTT. Translating it yields CASSVGLAGGDTQYF. The whole variable domain, filled in from reference TRBV9 and TRBJ2-3, reads DSGVTQTPKHLITATGQRVTLRCSPRSGDLSVYWYQQSLDQGLQFLIQYYNGEERAKGNILERFSAQQFPDLHSELNLSSLELGDSALYFCASSVGLAGGDTQYFGPGTRLTVL.

The genes are TRBV18 and TRBJ2-7; D uncertain. This CDR3 comprises 15 residues. CDR1 KGHSH and CDR2 LQKENI come from the germline V gene. V was pared by 2 bases and J by 0 bases, with 11 bases between. This CDR3 is CASSPFELSSYEQYF. The DNA for the CDR3 is TGTGCCAGCTCACCATTCGAGCTAAGCTCCTACGAGCAGTACTTC. The entire variable domain, with the rest obtained from reference TRBV18 and TRBJ2-7, is as follows: NAGVMQNPRHLVRRRGQEARLRCSPMKGHSHVYWYRQLPEEGLKFMVYLQKENIIDESGMPKERFSAEFPKEGPSILRIQQVVRGDSAAYFCASSPFELSSYEQYFGPGTRLTVT.

This rearrangement joins TRBV7-6 to TRBJ2-2; D gene ambiguous. Germline V gene data show CDR1 as SGHVS and CDR2 as FNYEAQ. This CDR3 has 12 amino acids. With 5 bases removed from V and 6 bases from J, the gap between germline ends came to 7 bases. The DNA of the CDR3 is TGTGCCAGCAGCCCCAGAGCCGGGGAGCTGTTTTTT. This gives the protein CASSPRAGELFF.

The chain employs TRBV19 and TRBJ1-2; D may be TRBD1 (6 bases). The CDR3 length is 15 residues. Between the trimmed V and J ends, which lost 5 bases and 7 bases, there was a span of 20 bases. The V gene's germline CDR1 is LNHDA and CDR2 SQIVND (reference sequence). The CDR3 here is CASSPSPSGGFGYTF. The CDR3 DNA sequence: TGTGCCAGTAGTCCCAGCCCCTCGGGGGGCTTTGGCTACACCTTC.

This clone was found once. The rearrangement joins TRBV9 to TRBJ2-3; TRBD2 matches 7 bases. From germline, CDR1 is SGDLS and CDR2 YYNGEE. The CDR3 covers 18 residues. Trimming took 0 bases from V and 2 from J; bases not matched to a gene: 12. The CDR3 reads CASSVGGASGSFTDTQYF. Here the CDR3 DNA reads TGTGCCAGCAGCGTAGGTGGGGCTAGCGGCAGTTTCACAGATACGCAGTATTTT.